This T cell receptor (beta chain) emerged from a study of high-grade serous ovarian cancer treatment subgroups. The tumor samples were collected prior to definitive surgery or chemotherapy. CDR1 WSHSY and CDR2 SAAADI come from the germline V gene. This CDR3 has 11 residues. The germline V and J ends were trimmed by 10 bases and 7 bases, with 13 bases remaining between them. The repertoire was sequenced with immunoSEQ multiplex PCR; TCRdb's copy has only in-frame clones and lacks some. The sample consists of some 980 clones, around two thirds of them appearing once. The chain joins TRBV10-2 to TRBJ1-1, with a weak D call TRBD1 (6 bases). This sequence originates from a human donor with high-grade serous ovarian cancer. The sample taken for sequencing was tumor tissue. The CDR3 is CATLGGGEAFF. In DNA, the CDR3 is TGCGCCACCCTCGGGGGCGGTGAAGCTTTCTTT.